Included here is one T cell receptor beta chain sequence, with context. The antigen is not known. The record originates from a study of cytomegalovirus exposure and HLA in healthy donors. General study results and limits: According to reports, the classifier identified cytomegalovirus status with high specificity and sensitivity. Researchers reported in a later analysis that common viral pathogens appeared linked to several top clusters.

Germline V gene sequence: CDR1 SGHRS, CDR2 YFSETQ. The CDR3 loop spans 12 amino acids. Trimming cost V 6 bases and J 0 bases, with 5 bases left between them. With 60 Vbeta and 13 Jbeta primers, the PCR was carried out. Some clones are missing from TCRdb's copy, which holds only in-frame ones; the method was immunoSEQ multiplex PCR. The sample contains around 140,000 clones, 70% to 90% of which appear only once. The sample consisted of PBMCs. This rearrangement joins TRBV5-1 to TRBJ2-3; D unresolved. The receptor's source is a man aged 35 to 55 in good health and CMV-seronegative. The CDR3: CASKTSTDTQYF. The CDR3, as DNA: TGCGCCAGCAAGACTAGCACAGATACGCAGTATTTT.